This entry features one TCR beta chain sequence. Its target is unknown. The protocol was immunoSEQ multiplex PCR, while the TCRdb copy is restricted to in-frame clones and leaves out a portion. The table has about 160,000 clones, approximately 90% seen once. V shed 4 bases, J shed 5 bases, and the junction held 10 bases outside the gene matches. The CDR3 has 14 amino acids. CDR1 is GTSNPN and CDR2 is SVGIG in the germline V gene (reference sequence). The source of the sample is a study of T cell responses to AZD1222 COVID-19 vaccine. General study results and limits: Spike-specific TCR breadth and depth grew following two AZD1222 doses. The donors showed a predominance of white British ancestry and of females, with possible underestimation of clonal diversity.

The specimen was peripheral blood, collected on day 0 of AZD1222 vaccination. V gene TRBV30 combines with J gene TRBJ1-2; TRBD1 matches 7 bases. The sequence was collected from an adult in good health. The CDR3 coding sequence is TGTGCCTGGATTTTGGGAGGGGGCTGGTATGGCTACACCTTC. Amino acids: CAWILGGGWYGYTF.